The clone carrying this T cell receptor beta chain occurred a few times. This specimen belongs to a study of blood T cell repertoires in COVID-19. The protocol was immunoSEQ multiplex PCR, while the TCRdb copy is restricted to in-frame clones and leaves out a portion. The data show 150,000 to 200,000 clones, with 82% seen just once and under 9% held by the top ten. This CDR3 is 14 amino acids long. V was shortened by 5 bases and J by 1 base, with 11 bases between the two germline ends. Germline V CDR1 and CDR2: SEHNR, FQNEAQ (reference sequence). The source of this sequence is a woman aged 40 to 50 with COVID-19, enrolled during active disease. The sample was peripheral blood. V and J are TRBV7-9 and TRBJ1-1; possibly TRBD1 for D (6 bases). The CDR3 DNA is TGTGCCAGCAGCCAAGGACAGAAGAACACTGAAGCTTTCTTT. It translates to CASSQGQKNTEAFF. The full variable domain, completed using reference TRBV7-9 and TRBJ1-1, is DTGVSQNPRHKITKRGQNVTFRCDPISEHNRLYWYRQTLGQGPEFLTYFQNEAQLEKSRLLSDRFSAERPKGSFSTLEIQRTEQGDSAMYLCASSQGQKNTEAFFGQGTRLTVV.